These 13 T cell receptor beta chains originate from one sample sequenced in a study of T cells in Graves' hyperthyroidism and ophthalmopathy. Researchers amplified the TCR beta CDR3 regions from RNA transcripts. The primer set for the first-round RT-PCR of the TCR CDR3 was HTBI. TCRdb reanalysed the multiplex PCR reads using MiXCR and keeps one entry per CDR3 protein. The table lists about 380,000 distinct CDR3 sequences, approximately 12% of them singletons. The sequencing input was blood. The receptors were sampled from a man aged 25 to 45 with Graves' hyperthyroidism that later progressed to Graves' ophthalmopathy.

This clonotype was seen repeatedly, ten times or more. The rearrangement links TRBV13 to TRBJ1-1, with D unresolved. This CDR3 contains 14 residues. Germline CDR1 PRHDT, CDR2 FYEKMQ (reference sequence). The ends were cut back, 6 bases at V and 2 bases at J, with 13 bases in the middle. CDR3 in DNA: TGTGCCAGCAGTCAATTGCGGACTAACACTGAAGCTTTCTTT. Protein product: CASSQLRTNTEAFF. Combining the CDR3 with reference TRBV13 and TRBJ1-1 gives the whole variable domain AAGVIQSPRHLIKEKRETATLKCYPIPRHDTVYWYQQGPGQDPQFLISFYEKMQSDKGSIPDRFSAQQFSDYHSELNMSSLELGDSALYFCASSQLRTNTEAFFGQGTRLTVV.

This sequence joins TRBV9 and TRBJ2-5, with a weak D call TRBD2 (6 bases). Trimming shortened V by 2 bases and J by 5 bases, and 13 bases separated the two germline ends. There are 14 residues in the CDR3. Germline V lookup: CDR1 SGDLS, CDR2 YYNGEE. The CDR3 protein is CASSVGRSQETQYF. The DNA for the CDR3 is TGTGCCAGCAGCGTGGGGAGGTCTCAGGAGACCCAGTACTTC.

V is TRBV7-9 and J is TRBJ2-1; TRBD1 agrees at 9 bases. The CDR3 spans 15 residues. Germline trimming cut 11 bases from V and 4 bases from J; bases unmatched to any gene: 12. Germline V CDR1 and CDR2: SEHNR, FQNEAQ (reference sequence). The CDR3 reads CAGLVPGQGYNEQFF. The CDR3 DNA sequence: TGTGCCGGATTAGTTCCGGGACAGGGTTACAATGAGCAGTTCTTC.

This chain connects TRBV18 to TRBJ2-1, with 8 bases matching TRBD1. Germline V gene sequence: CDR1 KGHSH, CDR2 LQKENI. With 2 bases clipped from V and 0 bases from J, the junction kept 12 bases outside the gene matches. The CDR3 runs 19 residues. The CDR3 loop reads CASSPKAQGALSSYNEQFF. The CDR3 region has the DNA TGTGCCAGCTCACCAAAGGCGCAGGGGGCACTGAGCTCCTACAATGAGCAGTTCTTC.

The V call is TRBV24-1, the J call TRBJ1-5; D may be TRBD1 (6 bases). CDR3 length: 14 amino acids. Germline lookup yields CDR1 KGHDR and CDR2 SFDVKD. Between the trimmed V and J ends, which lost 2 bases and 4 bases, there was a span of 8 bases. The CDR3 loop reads CATSDSQGNQPQHF. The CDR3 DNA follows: TGTGCCACCAGTGATTCACAGGGAAATCAGCCCCAGCATTTT.

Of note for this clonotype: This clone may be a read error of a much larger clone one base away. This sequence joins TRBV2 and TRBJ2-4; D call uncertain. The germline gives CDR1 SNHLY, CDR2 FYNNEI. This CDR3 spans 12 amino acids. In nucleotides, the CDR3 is TGTGCCAGTGTTTCGTCCAAAAACATTCAGCACTTC. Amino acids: CASVSSKNIQHF. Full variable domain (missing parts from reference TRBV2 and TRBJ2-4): EPEVTQTPSHQVTQMGQEVILRCVPISNHLYFYWYRQILGQKVEFLVSFYNNEISEKSEIFDDQFSVERPDGSNFTLKIRSTKLEDSAMYFCASVSSKNIQHFGAGTRLSVL.

The CDR3 is CASSLRSSIPSGNTIYF. DNA of the CDR3: TGTGCCAGCAGCTTGCGATCGTCTATCCCCTCTGGAAACACCATATATTTT. The chain employs TRBV7-9 and TRBJ1-3; D remains unclear. The V and J ends lost 3 bases and 0 bases respectively, with 15 bases between them. The CDR3 totals 17 residues. The V gene's germline CDR1 is SEHNR and CDR2 FQNEAQ (reference sequence).

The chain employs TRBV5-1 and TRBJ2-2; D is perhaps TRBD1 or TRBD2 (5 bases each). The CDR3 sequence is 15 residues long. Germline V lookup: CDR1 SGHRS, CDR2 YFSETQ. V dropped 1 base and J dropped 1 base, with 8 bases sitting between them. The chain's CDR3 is CASSLRGRNTGELFF. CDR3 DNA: TGCGCCAGCAGCTTGCGGGGACGGAACACCGGGGAGCTGTTTTTT.

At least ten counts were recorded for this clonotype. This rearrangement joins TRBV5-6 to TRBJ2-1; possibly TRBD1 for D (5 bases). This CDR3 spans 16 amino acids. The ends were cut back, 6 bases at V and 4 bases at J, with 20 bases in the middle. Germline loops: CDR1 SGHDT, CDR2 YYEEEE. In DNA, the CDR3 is TGTGCCAGCACCACCAAGGGGCGGTACTTATACAATGAGCAGTTCTTC. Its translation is CASTTKGRYLYNEQFF. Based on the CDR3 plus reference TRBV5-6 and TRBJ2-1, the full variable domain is DAGVTQSPTHLIKTRGQQVTLRCSPKSGHDTVSWYQQALGQGPQFIFQYYEEEERQRGNFPDRFSGHQFPNYSSELNVNALLLGDSALYLCASTTKGRYLYNEQFFGPGTRLTVL.

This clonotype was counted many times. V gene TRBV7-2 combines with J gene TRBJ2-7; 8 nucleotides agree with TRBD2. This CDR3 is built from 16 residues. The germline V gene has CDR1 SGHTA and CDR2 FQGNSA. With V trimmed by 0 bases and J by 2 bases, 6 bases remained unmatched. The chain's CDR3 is CASSLAQRGTPYEQYF. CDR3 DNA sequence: TGTGCCAGCAGCTTAGCGCAGCGGGGGACACCCTACGAGCAGTACTTC.

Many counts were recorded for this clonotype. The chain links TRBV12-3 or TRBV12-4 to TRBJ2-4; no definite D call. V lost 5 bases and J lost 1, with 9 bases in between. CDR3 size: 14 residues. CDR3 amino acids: CASSPLRAKNIQYF. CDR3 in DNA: TGTGCCAGCAGTCCCCTCCGGGCCAAAAACATTCAGTACTTC.

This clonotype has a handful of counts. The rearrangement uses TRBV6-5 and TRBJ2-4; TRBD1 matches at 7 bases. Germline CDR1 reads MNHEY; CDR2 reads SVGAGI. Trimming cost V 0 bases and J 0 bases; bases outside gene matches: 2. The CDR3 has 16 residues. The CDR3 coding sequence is TGTGCCAGCAGTTACTCACAGGGGTTAGCCAAAAACATTCAGTACTTC. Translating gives CASSYSQGLAKNIQYF.

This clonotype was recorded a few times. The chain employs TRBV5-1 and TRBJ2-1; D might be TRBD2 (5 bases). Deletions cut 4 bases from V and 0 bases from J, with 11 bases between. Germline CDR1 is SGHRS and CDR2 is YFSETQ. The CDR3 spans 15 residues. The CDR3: CASSLSGFSYNEQFF. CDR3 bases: TGCGCCAGCAGCCTCTCGGGGTTCTCCTACAATGAGCAGTTCTTC. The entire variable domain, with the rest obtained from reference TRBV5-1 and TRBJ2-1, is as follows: KAGVTQTPRYLIKTRGQQVTLSCSPISGHRSVSWYQQTPGQGLQFLFEYFSETQRNKGNFPGRFSGRQFSNSRSEMNVSTLELGDSALYLCASSLSGFSYNEQFFGPGTRLTVL.